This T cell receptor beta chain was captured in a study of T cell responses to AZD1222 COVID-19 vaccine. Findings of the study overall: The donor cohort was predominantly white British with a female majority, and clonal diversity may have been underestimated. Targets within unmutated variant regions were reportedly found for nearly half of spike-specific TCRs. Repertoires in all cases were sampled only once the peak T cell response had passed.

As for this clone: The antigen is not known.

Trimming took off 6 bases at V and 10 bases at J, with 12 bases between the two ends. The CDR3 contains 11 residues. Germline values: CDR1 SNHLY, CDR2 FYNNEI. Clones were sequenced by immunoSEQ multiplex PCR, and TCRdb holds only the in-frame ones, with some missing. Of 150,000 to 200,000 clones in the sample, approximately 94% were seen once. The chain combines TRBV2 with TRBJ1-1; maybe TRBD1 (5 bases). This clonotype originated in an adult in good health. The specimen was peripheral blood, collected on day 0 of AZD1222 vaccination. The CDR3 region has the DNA TGTGCCAGCAGCCCCGTGGGGGGAGCTTTCTTT. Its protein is CASSPVGGAFF.